This TCR beta chain was recorded in a study of T-cell reconstitution after alpha-beta-depleted transplantation in children. Germline CDR1 and CDR2: SGHKS and YYEKEE (reference sequence). V lost 6 bases, J lost 8 bases, and 15 bases lay in between. The CDR3 is 13 residues long. Unique molecular identifiers were incorporated into the prepared TCRbeta library. In TCRdb, the PCR reads were re-called with MiXCR into one record per CDR3 protein. Of 90,000 to 95,000 distinct CDR3 sequences detected, less than 15% appear once; the ten largest clones hold approximately 13%. This clonotype was observed at least ten times.

This chain uses TRBV5-5 with TRBJ1-3, with D unclear. The origin of this receptor is a human donor who donated a stem cell graft to a child with inherited bone marrow failure. The sequencing used PBMCs from the stem cell graft donor, collected from the stem cell graft. The CDR3 is CASTTLIGDTIYF. The CDR3 DNA sequence: TGTGCCAGCACCACATTAATTGGGGACACCATATATTTT.